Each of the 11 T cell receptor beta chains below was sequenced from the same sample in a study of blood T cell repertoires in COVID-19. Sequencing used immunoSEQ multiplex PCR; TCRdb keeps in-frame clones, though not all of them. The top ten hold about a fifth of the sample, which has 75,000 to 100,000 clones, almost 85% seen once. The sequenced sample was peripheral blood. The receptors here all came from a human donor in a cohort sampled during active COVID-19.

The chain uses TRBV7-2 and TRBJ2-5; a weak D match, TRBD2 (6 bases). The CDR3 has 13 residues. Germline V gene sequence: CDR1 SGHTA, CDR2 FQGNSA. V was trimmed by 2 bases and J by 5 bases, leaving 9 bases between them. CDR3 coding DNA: TGTGCCAGCAGCTTATGGGCGGGGGAGACCCAGTACTTC. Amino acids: CASSLWAGETQYF.

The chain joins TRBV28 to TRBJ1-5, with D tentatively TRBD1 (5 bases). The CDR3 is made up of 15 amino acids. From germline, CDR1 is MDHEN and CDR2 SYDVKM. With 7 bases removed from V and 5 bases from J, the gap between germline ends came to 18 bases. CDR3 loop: CASTTPGDHDQPQHF. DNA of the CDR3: TGTGCCAGCACCACCCCGGGGGATCATGATCAGCCCCAGCATTTT.

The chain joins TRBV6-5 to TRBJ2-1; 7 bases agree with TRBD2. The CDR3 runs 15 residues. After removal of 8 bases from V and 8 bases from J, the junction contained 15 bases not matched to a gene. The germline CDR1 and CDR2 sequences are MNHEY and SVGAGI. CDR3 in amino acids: CASGRSGWGGDEQFF. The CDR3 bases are TGTGCCAGCGGACGAAGCGGCTGGGGAGGGGATGAGCAGTTCTTC.

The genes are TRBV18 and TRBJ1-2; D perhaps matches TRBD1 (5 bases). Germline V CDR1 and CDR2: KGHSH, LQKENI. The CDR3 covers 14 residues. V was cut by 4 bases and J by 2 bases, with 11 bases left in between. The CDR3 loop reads CASSLARQNYGYTF. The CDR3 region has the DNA TGTGCCAGCTCACTCGCACGACAGAACTATGGCTACACCTTC.

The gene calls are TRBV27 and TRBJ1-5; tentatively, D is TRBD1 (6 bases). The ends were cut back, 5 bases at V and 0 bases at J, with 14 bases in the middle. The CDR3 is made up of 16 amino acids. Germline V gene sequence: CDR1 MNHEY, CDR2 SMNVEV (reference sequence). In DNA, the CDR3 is TGTGCCAGCAGTGCCCAGGGGCGACATAGCAATCAGCCCCAGCATTTT. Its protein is CASSAQGRHSNQPQHF.

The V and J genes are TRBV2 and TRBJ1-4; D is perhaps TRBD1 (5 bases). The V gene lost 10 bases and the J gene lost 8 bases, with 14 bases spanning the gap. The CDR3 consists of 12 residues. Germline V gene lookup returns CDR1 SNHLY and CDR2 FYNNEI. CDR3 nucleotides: TGTGCCACGGGGGACGGAGAGGAAAAACTGTTTTTT. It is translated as CATGDGEEKLFF.

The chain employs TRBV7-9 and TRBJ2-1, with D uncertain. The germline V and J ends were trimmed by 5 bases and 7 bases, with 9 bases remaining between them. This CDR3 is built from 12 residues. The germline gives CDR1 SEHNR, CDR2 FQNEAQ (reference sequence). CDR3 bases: TGTGCCAGCAGCCCACTAAGTAATGAGCAGTTCTTC. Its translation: CASSPLSNEQFF.

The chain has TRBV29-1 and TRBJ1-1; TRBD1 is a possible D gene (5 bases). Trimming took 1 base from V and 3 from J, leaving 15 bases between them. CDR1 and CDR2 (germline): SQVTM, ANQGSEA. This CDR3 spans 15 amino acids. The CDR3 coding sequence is TGCAGCGTTGAAGGCCAGGGCGGGAGGGACACTGAAGCTTTCTTT. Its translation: CSVEGQGGRDTEAFF.

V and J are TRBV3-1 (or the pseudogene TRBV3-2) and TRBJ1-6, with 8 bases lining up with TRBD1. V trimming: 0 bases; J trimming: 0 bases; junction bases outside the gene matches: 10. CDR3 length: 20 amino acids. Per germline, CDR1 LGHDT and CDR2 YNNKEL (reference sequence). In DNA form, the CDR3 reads TGTGCCAGCAGCCAAGATGCGACAGGGGCGAGAAGCTCCTATAATTCACCCCTCCACTTT. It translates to CASSQDATGARSSYNSPLHF.

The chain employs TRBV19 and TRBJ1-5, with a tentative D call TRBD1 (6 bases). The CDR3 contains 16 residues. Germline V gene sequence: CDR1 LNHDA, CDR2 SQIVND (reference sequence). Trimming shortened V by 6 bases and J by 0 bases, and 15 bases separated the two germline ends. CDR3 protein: CASSPGTFNSNQPQHF. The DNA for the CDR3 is TGTGCCAGTAGCCCTGGGACATTTAATAGCAATCAGCCCCAGCATTTT.

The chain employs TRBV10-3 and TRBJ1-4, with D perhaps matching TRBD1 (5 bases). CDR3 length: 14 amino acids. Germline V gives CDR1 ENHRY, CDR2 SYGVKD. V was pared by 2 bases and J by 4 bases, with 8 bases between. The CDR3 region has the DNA TGTGCCATCAGTGAGGGGGGGGGTAATGAAAAACTGTTTTTT. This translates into CAISEGGGNEKLFF.